This TCR beta chain was sequenced in a study of identical twins. Study results and limitations: There is a chance that invariant MAIT and iNKT cells partially muddied zero-insertion analyses. Conclusions leaned on cross-sectional statistical analysis and did not track the same donors over time. Insertions ran lower in abundant cord blood beta clonotypes, though not in memory repertoires.

One entry per CDR3 protein results from TCRdb running MiXCR on the 5' RACE reads. This sample yields approximately 1.8 million distinct CDR3 sequences, of which about 32% are seen a single time; around 0.25% belongs to the top ten. Note on this clonotype: Its antigen is as yet unknown.

The CDR3 is made up of 13 amino acids. Trimming removed 6 bases from V and 2 bases from J, with 9 bases in between. CDR1 and CDR2 from the germline V gene are MDHEN and SYDVKM. This clonotype was sampled from a newborn girl in good health. This chain uses TRBV28 with TRBJ2-3; either TRBD1 or TRBD2 may fit D (5 bases each). Sequencing was done on a sample of cord blood. The CDR3 sequence: CASSGAPTDTQYF. Written as DNA, the CDR3 is TGTGCCAGCAGCGGGGCGCCCACAGATACGCAGTATTTT.